The 32 T cell receptor beta chains below were found in one sample sequenced in a study of T cells in Graves' hyperthyroidism and ophthalmopathy. The investigators amplified TCR beta CDR3 regions from RNA transcripts. The primer set for the first-round RT-PCR of the TCR CDR3 was HTBI. TCRdb itself ran the multiplex PCR reads through MiXCR, one entry per CDR3 protein. This table has approximately 740,000 distinct CDR3 sequences, 12% to 15% appearing once. Sequencing used blood. The origin of the receptors is a woman aged 18-29 years with Graves' hyperthyroidism.

This clonotype showed up just a few times. V gene TRBV4-1 combines with J gene TRBJ1-1; no reliable D call. The CDR3 loop spans 16 amino acids. Between the trimmed V and J ends, which lost 0 bases and 8 bases, there was a span of 19 bases. The germline CDR1 and CDR2 sequences are MGHRA and YSYEKL. The CDR3 DNA reads as TGCGCCAGCAGCCAAGAGGCGAGGCTGAAGGGATGGGAAGCTTTCTTT. As protein: CASSQEARLKGWEAFF.

Ten or more counts support this clonotype. The chain is built from TRBV18 and TRBJ2-7; 10 positions match TRBD2. Losses at the gene ends were 3 bases for V and 7 bases for J; bases not matched to a gene: 9. The V gene's germline CDR1 is KGHSH and CDR2 LQKENI. CDR3 length: 15 amino acids. This CDR3 reads CASSPDLAGAREQYF. CDR3 nucleotides: TGTGCCAGCTCACCGGATCTAGCGGGAGCTCGAGAGCAGTACTTC.

The V call is TRBV19, the J call TRBJ1-1; D unresolved. Trimming removed 5 bases at V and 0 bases at J, with 10 bases between. CDR1 and CDR2 from the germline V gene are LNHDA and SQIVND (reference sequence). The CDR3 has 14 amino acids. CDR3 nucleotide sequence: TGTGCCAGTAGTGACCCGCAGATGAACACTGAAGCTTTCTTT. Translation: CASSDPQMNTEAFF.

A word on this clonotype: This sequence may be a read error, since a much larger clone differs from it by one base. The chain carries TRBV12-3 or TRBV12-4 and TRBJ2-2; possible D gene TRBD2, 6 bases. Trimming left V 5 bases short and J 1 base short, with 14 bases between. The CDR3 sequence is 16 residues long. CDR3 DNA: TGTGCCAGCAGTGCCAGGTGGGACTTGAACACCGGGGAGCTGTTTTTT. Encoded protein: CASSARWDLNTGELFF.

The sample holds many counts of this clonotype. The rearrangement links TRBV11-2 to TRBJ2-5, with TRBD2 matching over 7 bases. Germline lookup yields CDR1 SGHAT and CDR2 FQNNGV. The V and J ends lost 7 bases and 5 bases, in that order; junction bases with no gene match: 10. The CDR3 is 14 residues long. The DNA for the CDR3 is TGTGCCAGCACTCTAAGTGCGGGAGTGGAGACCCAGTACTTC. Translation: CASTLSAGVETQYF.

In its sample, this clonotype was seen many times. V usage is TRBV2 and J usage is TRBJ2-5; D is perhaps TRBD2 (6 bases). The CDR3 loop spans 14 amino acids. Looked up from germline, CDR1 is SNHLY and CDR2 is FYNNEI. Trimming stripped 6 bases from V and 2 bases from J, with 13 bases between. The CDR3 loop is CASRKNSGQETQYF. CDR3 coding DNA: TGTGCCAGCAGGAAAAATAGCGGACAAGAGACCCAGTACTTC.

This clonotype was picked up a small number of times. The J gene is TRBJ2-1, the V gene TRBV6-1; 10 bases line up with TRBD2. The germline V gene has CDR1 MNHNS and CDR2 SASEGT. The V and J ends lost 5 bases and 7 bases, in that order; junction bases with no gene match: 8. The CDR3 sequence is 15 residues long. The CDR3, as DNA: TGTGCCAGCAGTTCCCGCTCTAGCGGGAGTAATGAGCAGTTCTTC. It translates to CASSSRSSGSNEQFF.

The chain has TRBV28 and TRBJ2-1; D possibly corresponds to TRBD1 (6 bases). Germline CDR1 MDHEN, CDR2 SYDVKM. V was pared by 4 bases and J by 13 bases, with 11 bases between. The CDR3 contains 11 residues. The CDR3 DNA is TGTGCCAGCAGTTGGACAGCCAACCAGTTCTTC. This codes for CASSWTANQFF.

The V call is TRBV4-1, the J call TRBJ2-1, with 7 bases that match TRBD2. The CDR3 extends over 17 amino acids. The V gene end was trimmed by 4 bases and the J gene end by 0 bases; junction bases not matched to a gene: 9. CDR1 and CDR2 (germline): MGHRA, YSYEKL. Here the CDR3 DNA reads TGCGCCAGCAGCCGACGAGGAGCGGGGAGCTCCTACAATGAGCAGTTCTTC. Residues: CASSRRGAGSSYNEQFF.

This clonotype was observed at least ten times. The chain is built from TRBV30 and TRBJ1-1; 9 bases line up with TRBD1. Germline CDR1 reads GTSNPN; CDR2 reads SVGIG (reference sequence). The CDR3 contains 12 residues. The CDR3 DNA is TGTGCATGGGACAGGGAGTACACTGAAGCTTTCTTT. This gives the protein CAWDREYTEAFF.

This clonotype has ten or more counts. V gene TRBV30 combines with J gene TRBJ2-7; D not resolved. The V gene's germline CDR1 is GTSNPN and CDR2 SVGIG (reference sequence). This CDR3 spans 14 amino acids. Between the trimmed V and J ends, which lost 6 bases and 3 bases, there was a span of 18 bases. The CDR3 region has the DNA TGTGCCTGCTCGGCACCGGCGAGCATCTACGAGCAGTACTTC. It encodes CACSAPASIYEQYF.

DNA for the CDR3: TGTGCCAGTAGTATTCCGGAGCCTAATCAGCCCCAGCATTTT. Its protein product is CASSIPEPNQPQHF. The J gene is TRBJ1-5, the V gene TRBV19; the D is unclear. The germline CDR1 and CDR2 sequences are LNHDA and SQIVND (reference sequence). This CDR3 has 14 residues. Trimming shortened V by 3 bases and J by 4 bases, and 10 bases separated the two germline ends.

CDR3 DNA: TGCGCCAGCAGCCGAACACACGGACTAGCGTACGAGCAGTACTTC. The encoded protein is CASSRTHGLAYEQYF. The chain has TRBV4-3 and TRBJ2-7; 9 nucleotides agree with TRBD2. The CDR3 is 15 residues long. The germline V gene has CDR1 LGHNA and CDR2 YSLEER. V lost 4 bases to trimming and J lost 4 bases; unmatched junction nucleotides: 8.

This clonotype has ten or more counts. The rearrangement links TRBV2 to TRBJ2-7; D may match TRBD1 or TRBD2 (5 bases each). CDR1 and CDR2 from the germline V gene are SNHLY and FYNNEI. Trimming shortened V by 6 bases and J by 0 bases, and 15 bases separated the two germline ends. The CDR3 has 15 residues. The CDR3 DNA is TGTGCCAGCAGGGGGGAGCGTGGGTCCTCCTACGAGCAGTACTTC. Translation: CASRGERGSSYEQYF.

V and J are TRBV5-6 and TRBJ1-1, with 8 bases matching TRBD1. Germline V CDR1 and CDR2: SGHDT, YYEEEE. Trimming cost V 6 bases and J 3 bases; bases outside gene matches: 10. This CDR3 region has 15 residues. Written as DNA, the CDR3 is TGTGCCAGCATCAGGCAGGGGGCCGCGGACACTGAAGCTTTCTTT. Protein sequence: CASIRQGAADTEAFF.

V and J are TRBV6-1 and TRBJ2-3, with TRBD1 as a possible D gene (6 bases). The CDR3 totals 15 residues. CDR1 is MNHNS, CDR2 SASEGT, per germline. Trimming took off 6 bases at V and 6 bases at J, with 19 bases between the two ends. The CDR3 reads CASSQRDIALDTQYF. The CDR3 DNA sequence: TGTGCCAGCAGCCAACGGGACATAGCTCTCGATACGCAGTATTTT.

The V call is TRBV3-1, the J call TRBJ1-4; TRBD1 might be the D (5 bases). The CDR3 consists of 13 residues. V lost 6 bases and J 5 bases, leaving 10 bases between the germline ends. Per germline, CDR1 LGHDT and CDR2 YNNKEL (reference sequence). Here the CDR3 reads CASRPGHNEKLFF. The CDR3 DNA is TGTGCCAGCAGACCAGGACACAATGAAAAACTGTTTTTT.

This clonotype was picked up a small number of times. J is TRBJ2-7 and V is TRBV29-1; TRBD1 aligns across 10 bases. The J segment lost 7 bases and the V segment lost 4 bases, leaving 10 bases of the junction unmatched. The CDR3 totals 14 residues. Per the germline V gene, CDR1 is SQVTM and CDR2 is ANQGSEA. CDR3 amino acids: CSVGTRDRGWEQYF. For the CDR3, the DNA is TGCAGCGTTGGCACCCGGGACAGGGGCTGGGAGCAGTACTTC.

The chain carries TRBV20-1 and TRBJ2-5, with D possibly being TRBD1 or TRBD2 (6 bases each). Trimming stripped 5 bases from V and 5 bases from J, with 12 bases between. This CDR3 has 12 amino acids. Germline loops: CDR1 DFQATT, CDR2 SNEGSKA (reference sequence). The CDR3 coding sequence is TGCAGTGCTCTGGGGGGCGGGGAGACCCAGTACTTC. Its translation: CSALGGGETQYF.

The V gene is TRBV19, the J gene TRBJ1-6; D is possibly TRBD1 (6 bases). The CDR3 is 12 amino acids. Looked up from germline, CDR1 is LNHDA and CDR2 is SQIVND (reference sequence). Trimming took off 9 bases at V and 9 bases at J, with 12 bases between the two ends. The CDR3 nucleotides read TGTGCCAGCAGGGGCTACGGTTCACCCCTCCACTTT. Translating it yields CASRGYGSPLHF.

This rearrangement joins TRBV2 to TRBJ2-1; TRBD2 aligns across 8 bases. V lost 6 bases and J lost 14; bases outside the gene matches: 3. This CDR3 comprises 10 residues. The V gene's germline CDR1 is SNHLY and CDR2 FYNNEI. CDR3: CASSETSEFF. The CDR3 DNA sequence: TGTGCCAGCAGCGAGACTAGCGAGTTCTTC.

The chain has TRBV30 and TRBJ2-2; D might be TRBD2 (5 bases). Germline V gene sequence: CDR1 GTSNPN, CDR2 SVGIG (reference sequence). Trimming took 2 bases from V and 1 from J, leaving 5 bases between them. The CDR3 is 13 amino acids. The DNA of the CDR3 is TGTGCCTGGAGTCGGGAGAACACCGGGGAGCTGTTTTTT. It is translated as CAWSRENTGELFF.

This clonotype appeared many times. The chain is built from TRBV6-6 and TRBJ2-1, with TRBD2 matching over 15 bases. This CDR3 is 22 amino acids long. Per germline, CDR1 MNHNY and CDR2 SVGAGI (reference sequence). Trimming cost V 0 bases and J 3 bases; bases outside gene matches: 15. Written as DNA, the CDR3 is TGTGCCAGCAGTTACTCGGGGCTCCAGGGACTAGCGGGAGGAGGGCACTACAATGAGCAGTTCTTC. Translated, it gives CASSYSGLQGLAGGGHYNEQFF.

This clonotype was picked up many times. The gene calls are TRBV20-1 and TRBJ2-3; a possible D gene is TRBD2 (5 bases). The V end was cut by 3 bases, the J end by 0 bases, with 10 bases between. Germline V lookup: CDR1 DFQATT, CDR2 SNEGSKA (reference sequence). The CDR3 extends over 14 amino acids. The CDR3 loop reads CSAREAVSTDTQYF. CDR3 nucleotides: TGCAGTGCTAGGGAGGCAGTTAGCACAGATACGCAGTATTTT.

The V and J genes are TRBV7-6 and TRBJ1-3, with TRBD1 matching 7 bases. Trimming at V came to 6 bases and at J to 4 bases, leaving 9 bases not matched to a gene. The CDR3 contains 15 residues. Germline V lookup: CDR1 SGHVS, CDR2 FNYEAQ. CDR3: CASSLQQGLGNTIYF. The CDR3 coding sequence is TGTGCCAGCAGTTTACAACAGGGGTTAGGAAACACCATATATTTT.

This clonotype occurred many times. This chain links TRBV11-2 with TRBJ2-5; 9 bases match TRBD1. The V segment lost 3 bases and the J segment 6 bases; nucleotides outside the gene matches: 17. Germline V gene sequence: CDR1 SGHAT, CDR2 FQNNGV. The CDR3 runs to 18 residues. The CDR3 loop reads CASSLGGRGGQGFKTQYF. The CDR3 DNA reads TGTGCCAGCAGCTTGGGTGGGCGTGGGGGACAGGGCTTCAAGACCCAGTACTTC.

This clonotype was recorded many times. The V gene is TRBV12-3 or TRBV12-4, the J gene TRBJ2-2; 8 bases align to TRBD2. J lost 2 bases, V lost 7 bases, and 6 bases had no gene match. The CDR3 covers 15 residues. The CDR3 bases are TGTGCCAGCACCCTAGCGGGCCCAAACACCGGGGAGCTGTTTTTT. It encodes CASTLAGPNTGELFF.

V gene TRBV24-1 combines with J gene TRBJ2-3; 7 nucleotides align to TRBD2. The germline gives CDR1 KGHDR, CDR2 SFDVKD. This CDR3 is built from 15 residues. Trimming took 4 bases from V and 1 from J; bases not matched to a gene: 4. CDR3 residues: CATSDSSGRTDTQYF. For the CDR3, the DNA is TGTGCCACCAGTGACTCTAGCGGCCGCACAGATACGCAGTATTTT.

This clonotype appeared a single time. This chain joins TRBV19 and TRBJ2-5; D possibly corresponds to TRBD2 (6 bases). The V gene lost 5 bases and the J gene lost 1 base, with 14 bases spanning the gap. Germline CDR1 reads LNHDA; CDR2 reads SQIVND (reference sequence). CDR3 length: 15 residues. The DNA of the CDR3 is TGTGCCAGTAGTCCCCGGGACTGGGTCCAAGAGACCCAGTACTTC. This sequence encodes CASSPRDWVQETQYF.

The chain joins TRBV20-1 to TRBJ2-7; unclear D gene. V dropped 0 bases and J dropped 7 bases, with 10 bases sitting between them. CDR3 length: 12 residues. Per germline, CDR1 DFQATT and CDR2 SNEGSKA (reference sequence). The CDR3 nucleotides are TGCAGTGCTAGAGAGCCCACTCGGGAGCAGTACTTC. Its protein is CSAREPTREQYF.

In its sample, this clonotype was seen a few times. The CDR3 region has the DNA TGTGCCAGCAGCTTAGGGTCGACAGGGCAAAGAGATGGCTACACCTTC. It translates to CASSLGSTGQRDGYTF. The chain carries TRBV7-8 and TRBJ1-2; 7 bases are a match to TRBD1. V trimming: 1 base; J trimming: 6 bases; junction bases outside the gene matches: 11. The germline V gene has CDR1 SGHVS and CDR2 FQNEAQ. This CDR3 spans 16 amino acids.

In this sample, this clonotype turned up many times. The V gene is TRBV24-1, the J gene TRBJ2-5, with 8 bases matching TRBD1. CDR1 is KGHDR, CDR2 SFDVKD, per germline. The ends lost 4 bases at V and 4 bases at J; junction bases unmatched: 7. The length of the CDR3 is 15 residues. The CDR3 is CATSEPQGAGETQYF. CDR3 bases: TGTGCCACCAGTGAGCCTCAGGGGGCGGGAGAGACCCAGTACTTC.